A selection of T cell receptor beta chains follows, all from one sample in a study of Ad26.COV2.S vaccination and SARS-CoV-2 variants. Assay: immunoSEQ multiplex PCR; the TCRdb copy retains only in-frame clones and omits some. The sample includes about 450,000 clones, nearly 90% seen only once; the top ten take 2.5%. Sequenced material: peripheral blood, taken in a trial of Ad26.COV2.S vaccine versus placebo. The receptors shown here come from a person between 18 and 60 years old who received the Ad26.COV2.S COVID-19 vaccine or a placebo. CDR3s include the opening cysteine and the closing phenylalanine or tryptophan. Each record gives: J gene, D gene, clone size, V gene, CDR3 protein, CDR3 DNA. A D gene is named only where the DNA matches it firmly. Some rows have no size entry. The others give once, few or many, or a class for an expanded clone.

TRBJ2-5	-	-	TRBV5-1	CASSSYTGETQYF	TGCGCCAGCAGCTCCTATACGGGGGAGACCCAGTACTTC
TRBJ2-7	TRBD1	-	TRBV28	CASSSGTGSPYEQYF	TGTGCCAGCAGTTCCGGGACAGGTTCCCCCTACGAGCAGTACTTC
TRBJ1-2	-	-	TRBV4-1	CASSQDSFRYGYTF	TGCGCCAGCAGCCAGGACTCATTCAGATATGGCTACACCTTC
TRBJ2-3	TRBD2	once	TRBV10-3	CAAQRGGGTDTQYF	TGTGCCGCCCAGCGGGGGGGAGGCACAGATACGCAGTATTTT
TRBJ2-1	-	few	TRBV19	CASTSSYNEQFF	TGTGCCAGTACGTCCTCCTACAATGAGCAGTTCTTC
TRBJ2-3	-	-	TRBV5-4	CASSLLGYTDTQYF	TGTGCCAGCAGCTTGTTGGGGTACACAGATACGCAGTATTTT
TRBJ1-3	-	-	TRBV19	CASSIDHRAGNTIYF	TGTGCCAGTAGTATAGATCATAGAGCTGGAAACACCATATATTTT
TRBJ1-1	-	-	TRBV2	CASRLEGVPTEAFF	TGTGCCAGCAGACTGGAGGGGGTGCCCACTGAAGCTTTCTTT
TRBJ1-4	TRBD1	-	TRBV24-1	CATTRRGGQSEKLFF	TGTGCCACCACCCGCAGAGGGGGACAGTCGGAAAAACTGTTTTTT
TRBJ1-5	-	-	TRBV20-1	CSASDQRSSNQPQHF	TGCAGTGCTAGTGACCAAAGATCTAGCAATCAGCCCCAGCATTTT
TRBJ1-6	-	once	TRBV4-1	CASSPQIEHGISLHF	TGCGCCAGCAGCCCCCAAATTGAACATGGGATTTCCCTCCACTTT
TRBJ1-6	TRBD1	-	TRBV6-2/TRBV6-3	CASSLKPGQGVSPLHF	TGTGCCAGCAGCCTAAAACCGGGACAGGGGGTTTCACCCCTCCACTTT
TRBJ1-1	-	once	TRBV10-3	CAISESEPTQGFSEAFF	TGTGCCATCAGTGAGTCCGAGCCGACACAGGGATTTTCTGAAGCTTTCTTT
TRBJ1-1	TRBD1	-	TRBV10-3	CAISESWGQGPSEAFF	TGTGCCATCAGTGAGTCATGGGGACAGGGACCCTCTGAAGCTTTCTTT
TRBJ1-4	-	-	TRBV16	CASSRRDSNEKLFF	TGTGCCAGCAGCCGTAGGGACTCAAATGAAAAACTGTTTTTT
TRBJ2-3	TRBD2	-	TRBV5-1	CASSVGRTSGADTQYF	TGCGCCAGCAGCGTTGGGCGGACTAGCGGGGCAGATACGCAGTATTTT
TRBJ2-6	-	-	TRBV13	CASSLYSGANVLTF	TGTGCCAGCAGCTTATACTCTGGGGCCAACGTCCTGACTTTC
TRBJ2-5	TRBD1	-	TRBV20-1	CSASPGTGEARKTQYF	TGCAGTGCTAGTCCCGGGACAGGGGAAGCGCGAAAGACCCAGTACTTC
TRBJ2-1	-	once	TRBV4-1	CASSQLLTGTRALEQFF	TGCGCCAGCAGCCAGCTTCTTACCGGGACTCGAGCGCTTGAGCAGTTCTTC
TRBJ2-4	-	-	TRBV5-1	CASSLDAGAAKNIQYF	TGCGCCAGCAGCTTGGACGCAGGGGCTGCCAAAAACATTCAGTACTTC
TRBJ2-1	TRBD2	-	TRBV5-1	CASSLVLAGAGEQFF	TGCGCCAGCAGCTTGGTATTAGCGGGAGCGGGGGAGCAGTTCTTC
TRBJ2-3	TRBD2	-	TRBV7-3	CASSLTASGRDTQYF	TGTGCCAGCAGCTTAACGGCTAGCGGGAGAGATACGCAGTATTTT